This TCR beta chain is drawn from a study of blood T cell repertoires in COVID-19. This clone was detected many times. Sequencing was performed with immunoSEQ multiplex PCR; in TCRdb, only in-frame clones are kept and a portion is missing. This sample has about 100,000 clones, with 70% to 90% found just once. In germline, CDR1 is SGDLS, CDR2 YYNGEE. The trim removed 3 bases at V and 3 bases at J, leaving 10 bases unmatched. There are 16 residues in the CDR3. Sequences were obtained from peripheral blood. The source is a man in his 60s with acute or convalescent COVID-19. V is TRBV9 and J is TRBJ2-3; 7 bases fit TRBD1. DNA of the CDR3: TGTGCCAGCAGCGATTCAGGGGGTCTAGGAACAGATACGCAGTATTTT. Residues: CASSDSGGLGTDTQYF.